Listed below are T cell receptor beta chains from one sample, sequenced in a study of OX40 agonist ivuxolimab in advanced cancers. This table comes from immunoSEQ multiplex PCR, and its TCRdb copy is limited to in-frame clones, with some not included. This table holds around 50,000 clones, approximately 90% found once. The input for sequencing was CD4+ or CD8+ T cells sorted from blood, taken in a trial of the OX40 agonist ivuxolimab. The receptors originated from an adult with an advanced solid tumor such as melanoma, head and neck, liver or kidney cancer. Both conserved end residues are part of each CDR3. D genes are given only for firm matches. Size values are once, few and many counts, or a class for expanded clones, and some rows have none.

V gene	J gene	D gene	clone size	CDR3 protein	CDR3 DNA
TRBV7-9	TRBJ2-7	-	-	CASRVLGGGRPSSYEQYF	TGTGCCAGCAGGGTCCTCGGGGGCGGCAGGCCTAGCTCCTACGAGCAGTACTTC
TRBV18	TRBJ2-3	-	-	CASSPTGSTDTQYF	TGTGCCAGCTCACCAACAGGGAGCACAGATACGCAGTATTTT
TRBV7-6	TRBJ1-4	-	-	CASSLGLWGEKLFF	TGTGCCAGCAGCTTAGGATTGTGGGGGGAAAAACTGTTTTTT
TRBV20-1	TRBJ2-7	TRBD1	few	CSGGGFNEQYF	TGCAGTGGAGGGGGCTTCAACGAGCAGTACTTC
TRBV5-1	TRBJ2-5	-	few	CASSLGRYQETQYF	TGCGCCAGCAGCTTGGGGCGGTACCAAGAGACCCAGTACTTC
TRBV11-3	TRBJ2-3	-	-	CASSFSSTDTQYF	TGTGCCAGCAGCTTCTCTAGCACAGATACGCAGTATTTT
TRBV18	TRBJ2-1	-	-	CASSSPGARGDEQFF	TGTGCCAGCTCTTCGCCGGGGGCCCGGGGGGATGAGCAGTTCTTC
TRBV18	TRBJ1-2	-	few	CASSPMGVQDYGYTF	TGTGCCAGCTCACCGATGGGGGTTCAGGACTATGGCTACACCTTC
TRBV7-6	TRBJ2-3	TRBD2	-	CASSRGGSRGDTQYF	TGTGCCAGCAGCCGGGGCGGGAGTCGGGGAGATACGCAGTATTTT
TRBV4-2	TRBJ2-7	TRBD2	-	CASSQGWTSGKGEQYF	TGTGCCAGCAGCCAAGGCTGGACTAGCGGGAAGGGCGAGCAGTACTTC
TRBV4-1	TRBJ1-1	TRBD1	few	CASSPDRVNTEAFF	TGCGCCAGCAGCCCAGACAGGGTGAACACTGAAGCTTTCTTT
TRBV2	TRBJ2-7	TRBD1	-	CASSGTGNYEQYF	TGTGCCAGCAGCGGGACAGGGAACTACGAGCAGTACTTC
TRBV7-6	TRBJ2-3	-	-	CASSLVGPGASTDTQYF	TGTGCCAGCAGCTTAGTCGGTCCAGGAGCTAGCACAGATACGCAGTATTTT
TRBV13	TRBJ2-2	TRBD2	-	CASSILNLGAGLTGELFF	TGTGCCAGCAGCATACTAAACCTGGGAGCGGGACTCACCGGGGAGCTGTTTTTT
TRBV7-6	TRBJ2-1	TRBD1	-	CASSSTGVTAYNEQFF	TGTGCCAGCAGCTCGACAGGGGTGACGGCCTACAATGAGCAGTTCTTC
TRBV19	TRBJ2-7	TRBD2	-	CASSIGSGGPYEQYF	TGTGCCAGTAGTATAGGGTCGGGAGGCCCCTACGAGCAGTACTTC